These 8 T cell receptor beta chains share one sample of origin, sequenced in a study of cytomegalovirus exposure and HLA in healthy donors. With 60 Vbeta and 13 Jbeta primers, the PCR was carried out. Repertoires were generated with immunoSEQ multiplex PCR, while TCRdb's copy carries only in-frame clones and drops some. The repertoire holds roughly 170,000 clones, with 80% to 85% as singletons. Material for sequencing was PBMCs. Every receptor here comes from a man younger than 40 in good health and CMV-seronegative.

The chain carries TRBV7-2 and TRBJ1-2; 7 bases map to TRBD1. This CDR3 is 15 amino acids long. Germline V gene lookup returns CDR1 SGHTA and CDR2 FQGNSA. The ends lost 2 bases at V and 4 bases at J; junction bases unmatched: 7. CDR3 sequence (DNA): TGTGCCAGCAGCTTAATGGCCGACAGGGTCTATGGCTACACCTTC. Amino acids: CASSLMADRVYGYTF.

This clone has only a few counts. The V call is TRBV18, the J call TRBJ2-5; 10 bases match TRBD1. The J call may be incorrect, as the DNA end agrees better with TRBJ2-7. Germline V gene sequence: CDR1 KGHSH, CDR2 LQKENI. CDR3 size: 14 residues. The CDR3 spells CASSQSGQGDEQYF. CDR3 bases: TGTGCCAGCTCACAATCCGGACAGGGGGACGAGCAGTACTTC.

The chain joins TRBV6-1 to TRBJ2-7; 8 bases map to TRBD2. The CDR3 contains 15 residues. Unmatched junction bases numbered 7, after V lost 6 bases and J lost 0 bases. Per germline, CDR1 MNHNS and CDR2 SASEGT. The CDR3 bases are TGTGCCAGCAGAGAACTAGCGGCCAGCTCCTACGAGCAGTACTTC. This translates into CASRELAASSYEQYF.

The rearrangement links TRBV5-1 to TRBJ1-2; perhaps TRBD1 as D (6 bases). Trimming pared 0 bases from V and 8 bases from J, leaving 20 bases between. The germline gives CDR1 SGHRS, CDR2 YFSETQ. This CDR3 is 16 amino acids long. The CDR3 coding sequence is TGCGCCAGCAGCTTGGGAGGGGACACCTCCCCGGGGGGCTACACCTTC. It yields the protein CASSLGGDTSPGGYTF.

The table lists this clone with a few counts. The gene calls are TRBV9 and TRBJ2-3; a possible D gene is TRBD2 (5 bases). Per germline, CDR1 SGDLS and CDR2 YYNGEE. V lost 0 bases and J lost 8, with 13 bases in between. CDR3 size: 14 residues. CDR3 nucleotide sequence: TGTGCCAGCAGCGTAGGACAAACGGCGGGTACGCAGTATTTT. Its translation is CASSVGQTAGTQYF.

This clone came up once. The rearrangement uses TRBV9 and TRBJ2-2; TRBD2 might be the D (6 bases). The germline V and J ends were trimmed by 0 bases and 7 bases, with 10 bases remaining between them. The CDR3 length is 14 residues. CDR1 and CDR2 (germline): SGDLS, YYNGEE. The CDR3 sequence: CASSVDKGGGELFF. For the CDR3, the DNA is TGTGCCAGCAGCGTAGACAAGGGAGGCGGGGAGCTGTTTTTT.

The chain combines TRBV6-1 with TRBJ2-5; tentatively, D is TRBD2 (5 bases). The CDR3 has 13 residues. Germline CDR1 reads MNHNS; CDR2 reads SASEGT. Trimming took 4 bases from V and 5 from J, leaving 11 bases between them. CDR3 sequence reads: CASSARTRETQYF. CDR3 nucleotides: TGTGCCAGCAGTGCCCGGACTCGGGAGACCCAGTACTTC.

The chain combines TRBV11-3 with TRBJ1-1, with 11 bases matching TRBD1. There are 17 residues in the CDR3. V was pared by 5 bases and J by 5 bases, with 13 bases of the junction left unmatched. Germline CDR1 reads SGHNT; CDR2 reads YENEEA. The CDR3: CASSLRGPDRGQTEAFF. The CDR3 nucleotides are TGTGCCAGCAGCCTTAGAGGCCCGGACAGGGGGCAAACTGAAGCTTTCTTT. Full variable domain (remainder filled in from reference TRBV11-3 and TRBJ1-1): EAGVVQSPRYKIIEKKQPVAFWCNPISGHNTLYWYLQNLGQGPELLIRYENEEAVDDSQLPKDRFSAERLKGVDSTLKIQPAELGDSAVYLCASSLRGPDRGQTEAFFGQGTRLTVV.